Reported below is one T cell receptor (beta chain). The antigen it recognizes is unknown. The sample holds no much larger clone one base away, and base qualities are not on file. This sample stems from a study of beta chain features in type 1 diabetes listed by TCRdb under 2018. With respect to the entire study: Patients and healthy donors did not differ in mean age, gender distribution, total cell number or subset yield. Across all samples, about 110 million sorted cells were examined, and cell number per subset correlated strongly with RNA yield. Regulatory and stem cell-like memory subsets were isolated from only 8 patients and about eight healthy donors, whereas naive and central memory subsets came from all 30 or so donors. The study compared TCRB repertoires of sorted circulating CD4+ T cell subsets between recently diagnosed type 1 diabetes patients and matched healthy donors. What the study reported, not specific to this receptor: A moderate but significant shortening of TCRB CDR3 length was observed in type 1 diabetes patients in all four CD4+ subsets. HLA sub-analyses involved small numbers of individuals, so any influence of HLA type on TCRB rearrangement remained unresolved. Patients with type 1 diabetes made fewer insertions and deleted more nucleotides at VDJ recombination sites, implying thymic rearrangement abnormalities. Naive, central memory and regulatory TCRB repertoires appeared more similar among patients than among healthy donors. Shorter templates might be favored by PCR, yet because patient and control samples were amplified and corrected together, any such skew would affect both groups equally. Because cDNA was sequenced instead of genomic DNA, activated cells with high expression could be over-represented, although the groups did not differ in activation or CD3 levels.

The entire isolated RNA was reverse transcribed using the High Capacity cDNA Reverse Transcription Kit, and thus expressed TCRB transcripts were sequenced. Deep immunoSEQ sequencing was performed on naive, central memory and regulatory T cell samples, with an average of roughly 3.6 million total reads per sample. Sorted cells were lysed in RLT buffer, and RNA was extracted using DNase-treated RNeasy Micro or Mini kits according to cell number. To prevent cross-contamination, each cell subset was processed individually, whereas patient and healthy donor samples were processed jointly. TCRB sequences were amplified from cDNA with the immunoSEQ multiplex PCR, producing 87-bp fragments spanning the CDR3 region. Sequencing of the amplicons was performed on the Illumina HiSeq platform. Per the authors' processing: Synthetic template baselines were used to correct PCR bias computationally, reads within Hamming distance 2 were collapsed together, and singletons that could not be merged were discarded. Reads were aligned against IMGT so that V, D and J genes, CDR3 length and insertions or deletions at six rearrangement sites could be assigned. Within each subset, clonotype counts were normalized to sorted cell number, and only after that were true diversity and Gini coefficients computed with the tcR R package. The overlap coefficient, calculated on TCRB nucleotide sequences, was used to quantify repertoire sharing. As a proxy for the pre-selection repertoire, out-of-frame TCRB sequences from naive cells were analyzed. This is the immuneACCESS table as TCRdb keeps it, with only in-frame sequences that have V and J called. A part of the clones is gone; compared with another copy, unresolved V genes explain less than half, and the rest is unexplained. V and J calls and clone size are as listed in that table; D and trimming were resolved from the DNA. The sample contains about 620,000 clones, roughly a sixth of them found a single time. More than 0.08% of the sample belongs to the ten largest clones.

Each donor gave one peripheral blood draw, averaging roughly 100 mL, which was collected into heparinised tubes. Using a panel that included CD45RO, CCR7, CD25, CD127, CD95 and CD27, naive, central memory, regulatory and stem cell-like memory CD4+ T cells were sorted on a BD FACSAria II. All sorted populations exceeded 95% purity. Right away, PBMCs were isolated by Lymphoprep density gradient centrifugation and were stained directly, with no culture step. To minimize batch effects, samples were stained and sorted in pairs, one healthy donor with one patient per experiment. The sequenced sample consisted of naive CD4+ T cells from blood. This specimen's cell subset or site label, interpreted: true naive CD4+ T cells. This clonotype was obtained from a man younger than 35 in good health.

The nucleotide sequence is TGTGCGATTCAGCAGAGACGGGGGCCCGCTAGCACAGATACGCAGTATTTT. Translation gives CAIQQRRGPASTDTQYF. The chain links TRBV15 with TRBJ2-3; the D segment may tentatively be TRBD1 or TRBD2, each giving 6 matched bases. There are 17 amino acids in the CDR3, from cysteine to phenylalanine inclusive. Here the CDR3 DNA is all that survives: 51 bases in frame from base 1. The germline V gene encodes CDR1 LNHNV and CDR2 YYDKDF (reference sequence).